The source of this TCR beta chain is a study of cytomegalovirus exposure and HLA in healthy donors. PCR used 60 Vbeta primers and 13 Jbeta primers. How the authors handled the data: Later reanalysis found around 80 million unique TCR beta chains, 10 million to 14 million of them shared. Sequenced by immunoSEQ multiplex PCR; TCRdb stores in-frame clones only, minus some. V, J and clone size are taken as reported in that table, and D and trimming were inferred from the DNA itself. The sample shows some 150,000 clones, about 84% of them seen only once. This CDR3 is built from 15 residues. Germline V gene sequence: CDR1 SGHRS, CDR2 YFSETQ. After removal of 2 bases from V and 4 bases from J, the junction contained 5 bases not matched to a gene. With regard to this clone: Its antigen is as yet unknown.

General study results and limits: Indistinguishable V segments, including TRBV6-2 and TRBV6-3, were excluded. TCR sequences were mostly rare, though some public TCRs occurred in many donors.

Sample: PBMCs. This sequence joins TRBV5-1 and TRBJ2-3, with TRBD2 matching over 9 bases. The clonotype originates from a woman between 35 and 50 years old in good health and CMV-seropositive. CDR3 DNA: TGCGCCAGCAGCTTAGCGGGAGGAGGTGCAGATACGCAGTATTTT. It specifies CASSLAGGGADTQYF.